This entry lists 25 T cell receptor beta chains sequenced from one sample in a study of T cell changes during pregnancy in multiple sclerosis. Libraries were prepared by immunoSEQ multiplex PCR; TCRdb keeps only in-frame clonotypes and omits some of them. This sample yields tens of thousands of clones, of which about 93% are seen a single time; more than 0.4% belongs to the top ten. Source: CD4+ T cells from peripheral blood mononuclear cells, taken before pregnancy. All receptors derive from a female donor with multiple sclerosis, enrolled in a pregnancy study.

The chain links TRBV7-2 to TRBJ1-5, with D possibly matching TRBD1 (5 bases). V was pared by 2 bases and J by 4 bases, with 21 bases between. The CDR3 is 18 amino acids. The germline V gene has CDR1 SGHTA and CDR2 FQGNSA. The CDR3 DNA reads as TGTGCCAGCAGCTTATTCGGCCCGCTGACAGTAGGTAATCAGCCCCAGCATTTT. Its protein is CASSLFGPLTVGNQPQHF.

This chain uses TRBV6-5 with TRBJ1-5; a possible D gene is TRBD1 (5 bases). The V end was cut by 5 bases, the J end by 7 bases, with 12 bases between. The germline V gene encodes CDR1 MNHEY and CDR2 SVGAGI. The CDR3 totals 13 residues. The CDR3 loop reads CASSPREGQPQHF. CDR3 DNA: TGTGCCAGCAGTCCCCGGGAGGGGCAGCCCCAGCATTTT.

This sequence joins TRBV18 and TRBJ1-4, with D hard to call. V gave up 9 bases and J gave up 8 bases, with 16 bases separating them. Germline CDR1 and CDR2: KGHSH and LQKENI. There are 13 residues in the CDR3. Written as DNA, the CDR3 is TGTGCCAGTCTACTGCGGAGAGACGAAAAACTGTTTTTT. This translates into CASLLRRDEKLFF.

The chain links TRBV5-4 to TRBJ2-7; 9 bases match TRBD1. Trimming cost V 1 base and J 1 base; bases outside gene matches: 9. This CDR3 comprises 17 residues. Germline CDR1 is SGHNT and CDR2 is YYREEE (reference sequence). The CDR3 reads CASSLFTRTGASYEQYF. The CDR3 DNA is TGTGCCAGCAGCTTGTTTACTAGGACAGGGGCATCCTACGAGCAGTACTTC.

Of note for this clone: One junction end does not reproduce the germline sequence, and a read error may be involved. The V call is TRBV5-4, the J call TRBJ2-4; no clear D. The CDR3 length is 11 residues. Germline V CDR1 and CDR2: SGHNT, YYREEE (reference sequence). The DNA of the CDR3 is TGTGCCAGCAGCAGTGACACCGAGTATAACTTC. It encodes CASSSDTEYNF.

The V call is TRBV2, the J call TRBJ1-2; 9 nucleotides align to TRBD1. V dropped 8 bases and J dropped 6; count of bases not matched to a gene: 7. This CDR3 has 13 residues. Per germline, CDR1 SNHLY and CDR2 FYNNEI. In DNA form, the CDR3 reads TGTGCCAGCCATACAGGGGGCCTAGATGGCTACACCTTC. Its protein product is CASHTGGLDGYTF.

The DNA of the CDR3 is TGTGCCAGCAGTTTATTGAGCGGGGGCGTAAAAGAGCAGTTCTTC. Residues: CASSLLSGGVKEQFF. The chain couples TRBV28 to TRBJ2-1; 8 nucleotides match TRBD2. The germline V gene has CDR1 MDHEN and CDR2 SYDVKM. This CDR3 is built from 15 residues. V was clipped by 1 base and J by 10 bases; unmatched bases: 9.

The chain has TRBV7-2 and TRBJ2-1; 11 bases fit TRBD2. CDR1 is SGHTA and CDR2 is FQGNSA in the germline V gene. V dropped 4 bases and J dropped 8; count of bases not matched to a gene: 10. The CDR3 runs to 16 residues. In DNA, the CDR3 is TGTGCCAGCAGCTCCTTTACTAGCGGGGGTACGGATGAGCAGTTCTTC. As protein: CASSSFTSGGTDEQFF.

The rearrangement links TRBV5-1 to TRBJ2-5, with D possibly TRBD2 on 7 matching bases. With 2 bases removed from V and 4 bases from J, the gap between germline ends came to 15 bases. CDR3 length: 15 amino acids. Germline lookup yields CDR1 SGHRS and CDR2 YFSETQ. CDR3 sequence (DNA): TGCGCCAGCAGCTTCGGGGCGGGGGCTGGAGAGACCCAGTACTTC. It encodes CASSFGAGAGETQYF.

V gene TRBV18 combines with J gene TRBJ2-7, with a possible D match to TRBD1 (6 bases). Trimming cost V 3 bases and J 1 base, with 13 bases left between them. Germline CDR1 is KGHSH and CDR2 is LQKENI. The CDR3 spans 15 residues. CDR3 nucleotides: TGTGCCAGCTCACCGTCGGACAGCAGATCCTACGAGCAGTACTTC. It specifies CASSPSDSRSYEQYF. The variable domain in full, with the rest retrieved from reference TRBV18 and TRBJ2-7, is NAGVMQNPRHLVRRRGQEARLRCSPMKGHSHVYWYRQLPEEGLKFMVYLQKENIIDESGMPKERFSAEFPKEGPSILRIQQVVRGDSAAYFCASSPSDSRSYEQYFGPGTRLTVT.

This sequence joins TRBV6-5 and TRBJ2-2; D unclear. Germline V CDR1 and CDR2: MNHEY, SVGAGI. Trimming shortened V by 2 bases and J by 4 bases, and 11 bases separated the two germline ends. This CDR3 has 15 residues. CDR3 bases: TGTGCCAGCAGTTACCTACTTATGCCCACCGGGGAGCTGTTTTTT. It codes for CASSYLLMPTGELFF.

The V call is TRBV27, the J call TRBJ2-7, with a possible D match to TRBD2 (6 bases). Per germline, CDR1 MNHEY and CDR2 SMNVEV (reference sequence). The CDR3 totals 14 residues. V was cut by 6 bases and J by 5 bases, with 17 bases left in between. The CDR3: CASSKREKNHEQYF. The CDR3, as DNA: TGTGCCAGCAGCAAACGGGAGAAGAACCACGAGCAGTACTTC.

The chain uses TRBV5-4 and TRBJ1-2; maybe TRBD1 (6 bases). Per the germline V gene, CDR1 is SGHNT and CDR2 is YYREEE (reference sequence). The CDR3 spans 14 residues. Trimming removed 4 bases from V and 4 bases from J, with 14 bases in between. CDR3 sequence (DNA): TGTGCCAGCAGCCCGATACAGGGCCCCTATGGCTACACCTTC. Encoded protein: CASSPIQGPYGYTF.

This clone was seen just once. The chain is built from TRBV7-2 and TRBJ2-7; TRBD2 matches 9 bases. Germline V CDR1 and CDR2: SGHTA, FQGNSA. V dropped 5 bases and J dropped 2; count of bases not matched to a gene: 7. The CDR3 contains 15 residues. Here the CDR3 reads CASSPSGGSTYEQYF. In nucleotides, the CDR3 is TGTGCCAGCAGCCCGAGCGGGGGGTCGACCTACGAGCAGTACTTC.

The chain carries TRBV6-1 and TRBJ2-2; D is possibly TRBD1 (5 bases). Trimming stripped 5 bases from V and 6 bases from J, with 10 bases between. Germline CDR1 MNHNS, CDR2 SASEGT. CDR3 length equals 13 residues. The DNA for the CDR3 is TGTGCCAGCAGTACTACAGGCCCCGGGGAGCTGTTTTTT. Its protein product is CASSTTGPGELFF.

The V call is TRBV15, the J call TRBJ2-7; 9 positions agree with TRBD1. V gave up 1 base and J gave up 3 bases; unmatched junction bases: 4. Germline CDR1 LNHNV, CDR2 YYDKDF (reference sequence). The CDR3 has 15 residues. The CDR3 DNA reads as TGTGCCACCAGCAGAGCCGGGACAGGGTTCTACGAGCAGTACTTC. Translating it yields CATSRAGTGFYEQYF.

CDR3 loop: CASTPTGRTDTEAFF. DNA of the CDR3: TGTGCCAGCACACCTACGGGGAGGACCGACACTGAAGCTTTCTTT. This chain joins TRBV11-1 and TRBJ1-1, with D uncertain. Between the trimmed V and J ends, which lost 7 bases and 3 bases, there was a span of 18 bases. In germline, CDR1 is SGHAT, CDR2 FQDESV (reference sequence). The CDR3 has 15 residues. The variable domain in full, with the rest retrieved from reference TRBV11-1 and TRBJ1-1, is EAEVAQSPRYKITEKSQAVAFWCDPISGHATLYWYRQILGQGPELLVQFQDESVVDDSQLPKDRFSAERLKGVDSTLKIQPAELGDSAMYLCASTPTGRTDTEAFFGQGTRLTVV.

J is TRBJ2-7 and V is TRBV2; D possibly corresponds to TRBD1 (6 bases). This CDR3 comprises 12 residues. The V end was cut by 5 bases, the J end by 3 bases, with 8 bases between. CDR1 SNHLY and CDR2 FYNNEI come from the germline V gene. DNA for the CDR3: TGTGCCAGCAGTACAGGGTTCTACGAGCAGTACTTC. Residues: CASSTGFYEQYF.

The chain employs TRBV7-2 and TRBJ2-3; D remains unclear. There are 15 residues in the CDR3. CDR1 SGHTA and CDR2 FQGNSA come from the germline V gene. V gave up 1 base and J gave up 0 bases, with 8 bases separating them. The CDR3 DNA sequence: TGTGCCAGCAGCTTAGAACGACTTAGCACAGATACGCAGTATTTT. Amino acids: CASSLERLSTDTQYF.

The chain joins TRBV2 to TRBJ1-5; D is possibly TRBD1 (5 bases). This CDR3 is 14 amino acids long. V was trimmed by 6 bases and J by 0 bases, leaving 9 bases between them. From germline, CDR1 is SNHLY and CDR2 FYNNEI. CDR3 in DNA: TGTGCCAGCAGAGTCAGGGTTAGCAATCAGCCCCAGCATTTT. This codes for CASRVRVSNQPQHF. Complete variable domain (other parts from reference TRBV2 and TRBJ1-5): EPEVTQTPSHQVTQMGQEVILRCVPISNHLYFYWYRQILGQKVEFLVSFYNNEISEKSEIFDDQFSVERPDGSNFTLKIRSTKLEDSAMYFCASRVRVSNQPQHFGDGTRLSIL.

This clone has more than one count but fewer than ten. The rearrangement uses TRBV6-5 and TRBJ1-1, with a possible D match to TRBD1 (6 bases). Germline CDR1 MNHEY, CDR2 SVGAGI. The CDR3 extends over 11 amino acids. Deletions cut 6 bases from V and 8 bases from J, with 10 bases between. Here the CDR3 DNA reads TGTGCCAGCAGAAGACAGGCGGAAGCTTTCTTT. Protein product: CASRRQAEAFF.

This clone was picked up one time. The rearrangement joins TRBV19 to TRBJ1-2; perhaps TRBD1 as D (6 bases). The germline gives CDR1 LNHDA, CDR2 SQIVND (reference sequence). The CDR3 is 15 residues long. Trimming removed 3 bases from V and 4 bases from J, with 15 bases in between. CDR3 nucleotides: TGTGCCAGTAGTATTCGGACAGAATTGCCCTATGGCTACACCTTC. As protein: CASSIRTELPYGYTF. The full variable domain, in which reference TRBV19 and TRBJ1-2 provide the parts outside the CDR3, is DGGITQSPKYLFRKEGQNVTLSCEQNLNHDAMYWYRQDPGQGLRLIYYSQIVNDFQKGDIAEGYSVSREKKESFPLTVTSAQKNPTAFYLCASSIRTELPYGYTFGSGTRLTVV.

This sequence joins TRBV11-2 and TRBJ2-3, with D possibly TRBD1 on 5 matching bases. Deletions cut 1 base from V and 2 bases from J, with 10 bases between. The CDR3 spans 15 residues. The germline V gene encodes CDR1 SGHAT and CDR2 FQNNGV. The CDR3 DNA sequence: TGTGCCAGCAGCTTAGCCGACAGCCCCACAGATACGCAGTATTTT. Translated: CASSLADSPTDTQYF.

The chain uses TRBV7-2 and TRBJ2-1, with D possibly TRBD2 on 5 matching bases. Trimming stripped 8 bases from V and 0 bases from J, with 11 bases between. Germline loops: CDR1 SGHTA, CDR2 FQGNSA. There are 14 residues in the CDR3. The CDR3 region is CASGRESSYNEQFF. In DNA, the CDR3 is TGTGCCAGCGGTAGGGAGAGCTCCTACAATGAGCAGTTCTTC.

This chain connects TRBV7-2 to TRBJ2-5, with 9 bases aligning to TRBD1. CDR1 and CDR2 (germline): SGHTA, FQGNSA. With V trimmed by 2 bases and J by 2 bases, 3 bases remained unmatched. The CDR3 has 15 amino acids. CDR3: CASSLTGGSQETQYF. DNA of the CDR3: TGTGCCAGCAGCTTAACAGGGGGCAGTCAAGAGACCCAGTACTTC.